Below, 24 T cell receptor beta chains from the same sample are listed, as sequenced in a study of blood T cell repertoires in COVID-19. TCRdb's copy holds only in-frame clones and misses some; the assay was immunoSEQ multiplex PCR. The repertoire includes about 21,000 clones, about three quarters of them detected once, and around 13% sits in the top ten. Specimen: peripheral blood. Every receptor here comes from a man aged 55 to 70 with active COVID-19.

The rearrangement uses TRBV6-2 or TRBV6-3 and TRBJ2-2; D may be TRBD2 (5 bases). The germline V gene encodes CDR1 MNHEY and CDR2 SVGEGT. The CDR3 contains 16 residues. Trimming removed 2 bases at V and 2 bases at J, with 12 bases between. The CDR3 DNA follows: TGTGCCAGCAGTTACCAGTTAGCGCCTAACACCGGGGAGCTGTTTTTT. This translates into CASSYQLAPNTGELFF.

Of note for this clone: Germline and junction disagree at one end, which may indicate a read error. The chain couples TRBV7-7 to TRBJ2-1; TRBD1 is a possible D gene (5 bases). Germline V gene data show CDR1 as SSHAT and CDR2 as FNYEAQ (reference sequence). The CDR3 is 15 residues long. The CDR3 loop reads CASSLLTSGYNEQFF. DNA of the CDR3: TGTGCTAGCAGCTTATTGACCTCAGGGTACAATGAGCAGTTCTTC. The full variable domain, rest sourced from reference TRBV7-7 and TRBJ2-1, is GAGVSQSPRYKVTKRGQDVTLRCDPISSHATLYWYQQALGQGPEFLTYFNYEAQPDKSGLPSDRFSAERPEGSISTLTIQRTEQRDSAMYRCASSLLTSGYNEQFFGPGTRLTVL.

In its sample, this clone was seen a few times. CDR3 in amino acids: CATSRGGSYEQYF. DNA of the CDR3: TGTGCCACTTCGCGGGGGGGCTCCTACGAGCAGTACTTC. The chain uses TRBV21-1 and TRBJ2-7; the tabulated D call, TRBD2, remains unverified against the DNA. TRBV21-1 is described as a pseudogene. This CDR3 contains 13 residues.

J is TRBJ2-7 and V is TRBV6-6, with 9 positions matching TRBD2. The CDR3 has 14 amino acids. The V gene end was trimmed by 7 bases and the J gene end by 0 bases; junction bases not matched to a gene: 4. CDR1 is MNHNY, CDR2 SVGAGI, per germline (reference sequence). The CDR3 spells CASTAGGSSYEQYF. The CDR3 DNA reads TGTGCCAGCACGGCGGGGGGGAGCTCCTACGAGCAGTACTTC.

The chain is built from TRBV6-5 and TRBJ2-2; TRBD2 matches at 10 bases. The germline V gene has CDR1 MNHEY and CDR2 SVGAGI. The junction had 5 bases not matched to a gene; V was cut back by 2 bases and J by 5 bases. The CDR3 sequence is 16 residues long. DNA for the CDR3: TGTGCCAGCAGTTACCTAGCGGGAGCGGGAACCGGGGAGCTGTTTTTT. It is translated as CASSYLAGAGTGELFF.

CDR3 sequence reads: CASSFTGHNYNEQFF. The CDR3 coding sequence is TGTGCCAGCAGCTTTACGGGACATAACTACAATGAGCAGTTCTTC. V is TRBV7-8 and J is TRBJ2-1, with D possibly TRBD1 on 6 matching bases. V gave up 3 bases and J gave up 3 bases, with 12 bases separating them. The V gene's germline CDR1 is SGHVS and CDR2 FQNEAQ. The CDR3 sequence is 15 residues long. The whole variable domain, remainder taken from reference TRBV7-8 and TRBJ2-1, is GAGVSQSPRYKVAKRGQDVALRCDPISGHVSLFWYQQALGQGPEFLTYFQNEAQLDKSGLPSDRFFAERPEGSVSTLKIQRTQQEDSAVYLCASSFTGHNYNEQFFGPGTRLTVL.

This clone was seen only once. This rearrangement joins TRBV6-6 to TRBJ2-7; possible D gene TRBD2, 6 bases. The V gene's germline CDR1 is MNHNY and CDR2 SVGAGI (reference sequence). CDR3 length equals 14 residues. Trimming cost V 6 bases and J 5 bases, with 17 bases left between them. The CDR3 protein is CASRTEEGLHEQYF. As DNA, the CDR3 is TGTGCCAGCAGAACCGAGGAGGGTTTGCACGAGCAGTACTTC.

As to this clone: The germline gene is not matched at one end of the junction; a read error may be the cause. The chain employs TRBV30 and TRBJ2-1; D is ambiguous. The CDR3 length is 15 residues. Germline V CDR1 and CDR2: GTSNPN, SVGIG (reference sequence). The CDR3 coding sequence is TGTGCCTGGGGTGTACGAAGGCAGGACTACAATGAGCAGTTCTTC. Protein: CAWGVRRQDYNEQFF.

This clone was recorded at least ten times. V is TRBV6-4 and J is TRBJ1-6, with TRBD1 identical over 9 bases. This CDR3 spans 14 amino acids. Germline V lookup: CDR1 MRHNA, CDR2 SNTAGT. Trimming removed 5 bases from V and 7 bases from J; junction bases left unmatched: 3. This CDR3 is CASSPGQGNSPLHF. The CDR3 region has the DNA TGTGCCAGCAGTCCGGGACAGGGAAATTCACCCCTCCACTTT.

The chain's CDR3 is CASSSQGSDQPQHF. The DNA of the CDR3 is TGTGCCAGCAGCTCACAGGGTTCGGATCAGCCCCAGCATTTT. This chain links TRBV7-6 with TRBJ1-5, with D tentatively TRBD1 (6 bases). The V gene lost 4 bases and the J gene lost 5 bases, with 12 bases spanning the gap. CDR3 length equals 14 residues. Germline CDR1 SGHVS, CDR2 FNYEAQ.

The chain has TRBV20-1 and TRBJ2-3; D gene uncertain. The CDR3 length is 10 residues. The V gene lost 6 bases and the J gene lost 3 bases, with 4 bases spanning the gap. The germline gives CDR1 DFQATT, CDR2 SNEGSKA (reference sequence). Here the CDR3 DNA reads TGCAGTGCCCAAACAGATACGCAGTATTTT. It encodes CSAQTDTQYF.

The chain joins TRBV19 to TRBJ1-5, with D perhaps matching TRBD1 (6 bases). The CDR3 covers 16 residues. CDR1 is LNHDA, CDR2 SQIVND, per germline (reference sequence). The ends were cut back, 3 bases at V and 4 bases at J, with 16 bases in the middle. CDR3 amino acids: CASSISSGGQNQPQHF. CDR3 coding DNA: TGTGCCAGTAGTATTTCTTCGGGGGGCCAGAATCAGCCCCAGCATTTT.

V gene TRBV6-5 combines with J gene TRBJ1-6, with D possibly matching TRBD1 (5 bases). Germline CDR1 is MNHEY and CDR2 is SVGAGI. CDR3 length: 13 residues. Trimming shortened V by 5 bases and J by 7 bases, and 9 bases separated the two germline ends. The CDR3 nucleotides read TGTGCCAGCAGTACAGGCAACAATTCACCCCTCCACTTT. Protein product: CASSTGNNSPLHF.

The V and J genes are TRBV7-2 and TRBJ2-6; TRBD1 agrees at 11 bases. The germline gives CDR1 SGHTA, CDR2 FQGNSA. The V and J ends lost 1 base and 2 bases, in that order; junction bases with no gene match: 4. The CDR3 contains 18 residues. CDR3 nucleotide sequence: TGTGCCAGCAGCTTAGTGGGGGGACAGGGGGCTGGGGCCAACGTCCTGACTTTC. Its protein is CASSLVGGQGAGANVLTF.

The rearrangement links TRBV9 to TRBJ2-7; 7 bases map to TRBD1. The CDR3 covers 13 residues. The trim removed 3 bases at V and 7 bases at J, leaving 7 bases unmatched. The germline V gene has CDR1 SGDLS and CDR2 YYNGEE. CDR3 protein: CASSGGQRTEQYF. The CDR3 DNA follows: TGTGCCAGCAGCGGGGGACAGAGGACTGAGCAGTACTTC.

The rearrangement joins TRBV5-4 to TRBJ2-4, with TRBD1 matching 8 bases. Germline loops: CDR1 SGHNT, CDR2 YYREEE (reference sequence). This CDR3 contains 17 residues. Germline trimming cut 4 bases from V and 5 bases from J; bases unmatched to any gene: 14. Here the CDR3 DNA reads TGTGCCAGCAGCCACCACCCGACAGGGGAAAAGGAAAACATTCAGTACTTC. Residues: CASSHHPTGEKENIQYF.

The CDR3 sequence is CASSLVAGGVTDTQYF. The CDR3, as DNA: TGTGCCAGCAGCTTGGTAGCGGGAGGAGTCACAGATACGCAGTATTTT. The rearrangement links TRBV5-4 to TRBJ2-3, with 10 bases fitting TRBD2. The ends lost 0 bases at V and 2 bases at J; junction bases unmatched: 3. Germline CDR1 and CDR2: SGHNT and YYREEE (reference sequence). The CDR3 is 16 amino acids.

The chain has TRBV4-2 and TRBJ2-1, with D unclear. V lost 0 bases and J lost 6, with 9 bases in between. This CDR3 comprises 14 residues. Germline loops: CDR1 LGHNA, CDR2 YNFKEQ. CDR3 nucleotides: TGTGCCAGCAGCCAAGACGCGATTACCAATGAGCAGTTCTTC. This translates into CASSQDAITNEQFF.

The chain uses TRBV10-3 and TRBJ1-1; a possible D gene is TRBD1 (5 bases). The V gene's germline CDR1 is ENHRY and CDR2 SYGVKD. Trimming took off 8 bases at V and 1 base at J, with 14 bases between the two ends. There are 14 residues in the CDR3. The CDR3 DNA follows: TGTGCCATCCTCGCCGGGACTCCGAACACTGAAGCTTTCTTT. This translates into CAILAGTPNTEAFF.

The CDR3 is CASSPVRENTEAFF. Written as DNA, the CDR3 is TGTGCCAGCTCCCCAGTCCGGGAGAACACTGAAGCTTTCTTT. The chain carries TRBV18 and TRBJ1-1; D is undetermined. CDR1 and CDR2 (germline): KGHSH, LQKENI. The CDR3 is 14 amino acids. Trimming took off 6 bases at V and 1 base at J, with 12 bases between the two ends.

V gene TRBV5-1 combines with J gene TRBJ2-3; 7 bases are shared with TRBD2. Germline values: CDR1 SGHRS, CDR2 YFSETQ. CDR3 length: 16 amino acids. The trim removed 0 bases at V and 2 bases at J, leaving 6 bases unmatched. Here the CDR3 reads CASSLGASGNTDTQYF. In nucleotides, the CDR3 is TGCGCCAGCAGCTTGGGCGCTAGCGGCAACACAGATACGCAGTATTTT.

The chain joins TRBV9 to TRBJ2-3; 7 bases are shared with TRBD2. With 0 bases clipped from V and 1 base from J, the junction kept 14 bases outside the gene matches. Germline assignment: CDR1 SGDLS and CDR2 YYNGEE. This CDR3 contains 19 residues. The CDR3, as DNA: TGTGCCAGCAGCGTAGGAATTGTCGGCGGGAGTTATGGCACAGATACGCAGTATTTT. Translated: CASSVGIVGGSYGTDTQYF. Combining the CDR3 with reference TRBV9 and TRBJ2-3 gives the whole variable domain DSGVTQTPKHLITATGQRVTLRCSPRSGDLSVYWYQQSLDQGLQFLIQYYNGEERAKGNILERFSAQQFPDLHSELNLSSLELGDSALYFCASSVGIVGGSYGTDTQYFGPGTRLTVL.

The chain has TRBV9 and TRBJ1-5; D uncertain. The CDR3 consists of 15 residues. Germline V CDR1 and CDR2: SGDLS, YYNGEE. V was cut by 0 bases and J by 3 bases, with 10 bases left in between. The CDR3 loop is CASSVDARNNQPQHF. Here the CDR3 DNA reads TGTGCCAGCAGCGTAGATGCCAGGAACAATCAGCCCCAGCATTTT.

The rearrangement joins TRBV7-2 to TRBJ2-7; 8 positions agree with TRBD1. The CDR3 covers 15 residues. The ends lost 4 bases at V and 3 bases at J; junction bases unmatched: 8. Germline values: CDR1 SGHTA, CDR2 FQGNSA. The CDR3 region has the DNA TGTGCCAGCAGCTCCCTCGGTACAGGGGGCTACGAGCAGTACTTC. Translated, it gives CASSSLGTGGYEQYF.